What follows are 23 T cell receptor beta chains derived from one specimen sequenced in a study of T cell responses to AZD1222 COVID-19 vaccine (TCRdb year 2021). The label giving this sample's time point can be read as: baseline before first vaccination. Taken with the paper, the label for treatment or condition translates to: meningococcal conjugate vaccine given as trial control. Libraries were prepared through the immunoSEQ multiplex PCR assay. TCRdb took this table from immuneACCESS and kept in-frame rearrangements with V and J called. Such tables lack part of the clones; where checked against another copy, unresolved V genes explain under half of the gap, and the rest is unexplained. The sample table records 200,000 or so clones; more than 75% of these occur just once. Of the sample, about 3% is held by the ten largest clones. This specimen consisted of peripheral blood, obtained on day 0 of MenACWY control vaccination. The receptors come from an adult in good health.

This rearrangement joins TRBV11-2 to TRBJ2-1; 14 positions match TRBD2. This CDR3 has 16 residues. Losses at the gene ends were 4 bases for V and 8 bases for J; bases not matched to a gene: 7. Germline CDR1 SGHAT, CDR2 FQNNGV. DNA for the CDR3: TGTGCCAGCAGCTCCACCGGGACTAGCGGGAGCGATGAGCAGTTCTTC. It yields the protein CASSSTGTSGSDEQFF.

This chain uses TRBV7-2 with TRBJ1-5; 11 bases align to TRBD1. V trimming: 5 bases; J trimming: 6 bases; junction bases outside the gene matches: 3. Germline values: CDR1 SGHTA, CDR2 FQGNSA. This CDR3 has 14 residues. Here the CDR3 DNA reads TGTGCCAGCAGCACGGGGACAGGGGGTCAGCCCCAGCATTTT. It is translated as CASSTGTGGQPQHF.

This sequence joins TRBV5-5 and TRBJ2-5; 9 nucleotides line up with TRBD1. CDR3 size: 14 residues. V lost 4 bases and J lost 5; bases outside the gene matches: 6. Germline V CDR1 and CDR2: SGHKS, YYEKEE (reference sequence). For the CDR3, the DNA is TGTGCCAGCAGCGAGGGGACAGGGCGGGAGACCCAGTACTTC. Its translation: CASSEGTGRETQYF.

This clone was seen a few times. The CDR3 protein is CASSSTGHSPLHF. The DNA for the CDR3 is TGTGCCAGCAGCTCAACAGGGCACTCACCCCTCCACTTT. The chain carries TRBV7-8 and TRBJ1-6; D possibly corresponds to TRBD1 (6 bases). V was trimmed by 4 bases and J by 10 bases, leaving 11 bases between them. The CDR3 spans 13 residues. Germline CDR1 and CDR2: SGHVS and FQNEAQ.

This rearrangement joins TRBV5-4 to TRBJ1-6; TRBD1 agrees at 9 bases. CDR3 length: 15 amino acids. V was pared by 4 bases and J by 8 bases, with 7 bases of the junction left unmatched. Germline V gene sequence: CDR1 SGHNT, CDR2 YYREEE (reference sequence). CDR3 amino acids: CASSKGQGIDSPLHF. The CDR3 DNA sequence: TGTGCCAGCAGCAAGGGACAGGGTATCGATTCACCCCTCCACTTT. Full variable domain (remainder filled in from reference TRBV5-4 and TRBJ1-6): ETGVTQSPTHLIKTRGQQVTLRCSSQSGHNTVSWYQQALGQGPQFIFQYYREEENGRGNFPPRFSGLQFPNYSSELNVNALELDDSALYLCASSKGQGIDSPLHFGNGTRLTVT.

The V and J genes are TRBV29-1 and TRBJ2-7, with 7 bases that match TRBD2. After removal of 4 bases from V and 0 bases from J, the junction contained 3 bases not matched to a gene. Germline CDR1 reads SQVTM; CDR2 reads ANQGSEA. The CDR3 loop spans 13 amino acids. CDR3 amino acids: CSVAREVSYEQYF. The CDR3 nucleotides are TGCAGCGTTGCACGGGAGGTCTCCTACGAGCAGTACTTC.

CDR3 protein: CASSERAGTAEKLFF. The CDR3 DNA reads as TGTGCCAGCAGCGAGCGGGCCGGGACAGCCGAAAAACTGTTTTTT. The chain has TRBV2 and TRBJ1-4; TRBD1 agrees at 7 bases. Trimming took 6 bases from V and 8 from J; bases not matched to a gene: 12. CDR3 length equals 15 residues. Germline CDR1 is SNHLY and CDR2 is FYNNEI.

This clone was picked up one time. The genes are TRBV6-5 and TRBJ1-3; tentative D call: TRBD1 (5 bases). Trimming cost V 6 bases and J 3 bases, with 12 bases left between them. The CDR3 has 14 residues. The germline CDR1 and CDR2 sequences are MNHEY and SVGAGI. The CDR3 region is CASSPTGIGNTIYF. In nucleotides, the CDR3 is TGTGCCAGCAGCCCAACAGGAATTGGAAACACCATATATTTT.

The gene calls are TRBV15 and TRBJ2-7, with D unclear. CDR1 and CDR2 from the germline V gene are LNHNV and YYDKDF (reference sequence). CDR3 length: 14 residues. V was trimmed by 1 base and J by 2 bases, leaving 9 bases between them. The DNA of the CDR3 is TGTGCCACCAGCAGAGGTACGTTGGCCTACGAGCAGTACTTC. Residues: CATSRGTLAYEQYF.

The V gene is TRBV2, the J gene TRBJ2-1; D assignment may be TRBD1 or TRBD2 (5 bases each). From germline, CDR1 is SNHLY and CDR2 FYNNEI. The ends were cut back, 6 bases at V and 7 bases at J, with 22 bases in the middle. The CDR3 loop spans 16 amino acids. The CDR3, as DNA: TGTGCCAGCAGCTCCTCCCCGGGACGGGGCACAAATGAGCAGTTCTTC. This encodes CASSSSPGRGTNEQFF.

In its sample, this clone was seen a few times. This rearrangement joins TRBV2 to TRBJ2-1, with TRBD1 matching 8 bases. The V and J ends lost 7 bases and 8 bases, in that order; junction bases with no gene match: 7. The length of the CDR3 is 13 residues. CDR1 is SNHLY, CDR2 FYNNEI, per germline. CDR3 DNA: TGTGCCAGCACCCTAGACAGGGGCGATGAGCAGTTCTTC. It codes for CASTLDRGDEQFF. Based on the CDR3 plus reference TRBV2 and TRBJ2-1, the full variable domain is EPEVTQTPSHQVTQMGQEVILRCVPISNHLYFYWYRQILGQKVEFLVSFYNNEISEKSEIFDDQFSVERPDGSNFTLKIRSTKLEDSAMYFCASTLDRGDEQFFGPGTRLTVL.

V is TRBV5-1 and J is TRBJ1-1; the match to TRBD1 covers 8 bases. This CDR3 contains 16 residues. With 2 bases clipped from V and 4 bases from J, the junction kept 10 bases outside the gene matches. From germline, CDR1 is SGHRS and CDR2 YFSETQ. The CDR3 DNA follows: TGCGCCAGCAGCTTTGTCGCAGGGGGCGCATCCACTGAAGCTTTCTTT. Translated, it gives CASSFVAGGASTEAFF. The complete variable domain, with remaining parts taken from reference TRBV5-1 and TRBJ1-1, reads KAGVTQTPRYLIKTRGQQVTLSCSPISGHRSVSWYQQTPGQGLQFLFEYFSETQRNKGNFPGRFSGRQFSNSRSEMNVSTLELGDSALYLCASSFVAGGASTEAFFGQGTRLTVV.

This rearrangement joins TRBV12-3 or TRBV12-4 to TRBJ1-2; D uncertain. The CDR3 extends over 13 amino acids. Trimming pared 5 bases from V and 2 bases from J, leaving 9 bases between. The CDR3 DNA reads TGTGCCAGCAGTCCTGCAGAGAACTATGGCTACACCTTC. Translating gives CASSPAENYGYTF.

The rearrangement uses TRBV5-6 and TRBJ1-4, with D unclear. This CDR3 has 16 amino acids. The V gene's germline CDR1 is SGHDT and CDR2 YYEEEE. V was trimmed by 0 bases and J by 5 bases, leaving 14 bases between them. CDR3 region: CASSLAMTALNEKLFF. In DNA, the CDR3 is TGTGCCAGCAGCTTGGCTATGACGGCGTTGAATGAAAAACTGTTTTTT.

This clone was seen just once. The rearrangement uses TRBV9 and TRBJ1-2; 11 bases align to TRBD1. The V segment lost 5 bases and the J segment 4 bases; nucleotides outside the gene matches: 19. The CDR3 is 19 amino acids. The germline CDR1 and CDR2 sequences are SGDLS and YYNGEE. Here the CDR3 DNA reads TGTGCCAGCAGTGGCATCCCGGGACAGGGGGTTCAGAATGGCTATGGCTACACCTTC. It translates to CASSGIPGQGVQNGYGYTF.

The chain joins TRBV13 to TRBJ1-1; 9 bases agree with TRBD1. This CDR3 comprises 15 residues. Losses at the gene ends were 0 bases for V and 3 bases for J; bases not matched to a gene: 2. Looked up from germline, CDR1 is PRHDT and CDR2 is FYEKMQ (reference sequence). CDR3 sequence: CASSLGGTGYTEAFF. The CDR3, as DNA: TGTGCCAGCAGCTTAGGGGGGACAGGGTACACTGAAGCTTTCTTT.

The J gene is TRBJ2-2, the V gene TRBV11-1; D is possibly TRBD1 (7 bases). Per the germline V gene, CDR1 is SGHAT and CDR2 is FQDESV (reference sequence). Trimming removed 2 bases from V and 6 bases from J, with 13 bases in between. The CDR3 loop spans 15 amino acids. The chain's CDR3 is CASSLRQGGSGELFF. The CDR3 DNA follows: TGTGCCAGCAGCTTAAGGCAGGGGGGTTCCGGGGAGCTGTTTTTT.

In its sample, this clone was seen once. The V call is TRBV4-3, the J call TRBJ2-3, with TRBD2 identical over 9 bases. The CDR3 is 16 residues long. With V trimmed by 0 bases and J by 2 bases, 3 bases remained unmatched. Germline CDR1 reads LGHNA; CDR2 reads YSLEER. The CDR3 region has the DNA TGCGCCAGCAGCCAAGAGGCTAGCGGGGTCACAGATACGCAGTATTTT. This codes for CASSQEASGVTDTQYF.

The chain is built from TRBV4-3 and TRBJ1-4, with a possible D match to TRBD1 (5 bases). Germline V lookup: CDR1 LGHNA, CDR2 YSLEER. V was clipped by 0 bases and J by 5 bases, with 13 bases between them. This CDR3 contains 16 residues. The CDR3 protein is CASSQDSWTKNEKLFF. The CDR3 DNA reads as TGCGCCAGCAGCCAAGATTCTTGGACAAAAAATGAAAAACTGTTTTTT.

The genes are TRBV24-1 and TRBJ1-5; 10 bases are shared with TRBD1. Trimming removed 3 bases from V and 4 bases from J; junction bases left unmatched: 8. The CDR3 extends over 17 amino acids. Germline lookup yields CDR1 KGHDR and CDR2 SFDVKD. The CDR3 bases are TGTGCCACCAGTGATCCGGGACAGGGGAGGGAAAATCAGCCCCAGCATTTT. This gives the protein CATSDPGQGRENQPQHF.

This clone was seen only a few times. The chain links TRBV29-1 to TRBJ2-1; D remains ambiguous. V lost 4 bases and J 0 bases, leaving 10 bases between the germline ends. CDR3 length: 14 amino acids. Germline CDR1 and CDR2: SQVTM and ANQGSEA. The CDR3 spells CSVVWGSSYNEQFF. For the CDR3, the DNA is TGCAGCGTTGTGTGGGGAAGCTCCTACAATGAGCAGTTCTTC.

V is TRBV5-1 and J is TRBJ1-6; 9 bases agree with TRBD1. Germline CDR1 SGHRS, CDR2 YFSETQ. CDR3 size: 14 residues. V shed 5 bases and J 10 bases; nucleotides not matched to a gene: 7. The DNA for the CDR3 is TGCGCCAGCAGGGCCGGGACAGGGCAATCACCCCTCCACTTT. Amino acid sequence: CASRAGTGQSPLHF.

This sequence joins TRBV18 and TRBJ1-3, with unresolved D. V was pared by 3 bases and J by 0 bases, with 15 bases between. This CDR3 contains 17 residues. The germline gives CDR1 KGHSH, CDR2 LQKENI. CDR3 protein: CASSPYPPQGSGNTIYF. In DNA, the CDR3 is TGTGCCAGCTCACCTTACCCACCCCAAGGCTCTGGAAACACCATATATTTT. Using reference TRBV18 and TRBJ1-3 for the parts outside the CDR3, the full variable domain is NAGVMQNPRHLVRRRGQEARLRCSPMKGHSHVYWYRQLPEEGLKFMVYLQKENIIDESGMPKERFSAEFPKEGPSILRIQQVVRGDSAAYFCASSPYPPQGSGNTIYFGEGSWLTVV.